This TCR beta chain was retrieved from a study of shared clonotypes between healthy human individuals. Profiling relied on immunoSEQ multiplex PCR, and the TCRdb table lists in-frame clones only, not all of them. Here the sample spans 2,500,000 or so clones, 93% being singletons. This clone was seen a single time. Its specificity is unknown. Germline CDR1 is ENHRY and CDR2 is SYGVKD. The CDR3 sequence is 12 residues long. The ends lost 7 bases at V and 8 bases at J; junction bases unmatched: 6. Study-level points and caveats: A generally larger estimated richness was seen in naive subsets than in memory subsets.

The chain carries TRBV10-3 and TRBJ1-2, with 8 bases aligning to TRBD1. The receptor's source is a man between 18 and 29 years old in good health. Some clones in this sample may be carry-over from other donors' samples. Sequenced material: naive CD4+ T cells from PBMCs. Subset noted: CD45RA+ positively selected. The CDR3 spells CAITQDREGYTF. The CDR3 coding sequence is TGTGCCATCACCCAGGACAGGGAAGGCTACACCTTC.